This is a list of T cell receptor beta chains from one sample in a study of T cell changes during pregnancy in multiple sclerosis. Here immunoSEQ multiplex PCR was the method, and the copy in TCRdb shows in-frame clones only, minus some. The sample has approximately 83,000 clones, around 92% seen once. The input for sequencing was peripheral blood, taken in the third trimester of pregnancy. Receptor source: a female donor with multiple sclerosis, enrolled in a pregnancy study. Both conserved end residues are part of each CDR3. D genes are given only for firm matches. Clone size is stated in some rows and not others, as once, few, many or a class when expanded.

J,V,D,size,CDR3,DNA
TRBJ2-5,TRBV29-1,NA,NA,CSVQRSEETQYF,TGCAGCGTTCAACGCAGCGAAGAGACCCAGTACTTC
TRBJ2-7,TRBV2,TRBD2,NA,CASRRASGAYEQYF,TGTGCCAGCAGGAGGGCTAGCGGGGCCTACGAGCAGTACTTC
TRBJ2-4,TRBV13,TRBD2,NA,CASSLMMAGGPHIQYF,TGTGCCAGCAGCTTAATGATGGCGGGAGGACCCCACATTCAGTACTTC
TRBJ2-7,TRBV27,NA,NA,CASWGTSYEQYF,TGTGCCAGCTGGGGCACTTCCTACGAGCAGTACTTC
TRBJ2-7,TRBV6-1,NA,NA,CASSEDKPYEQYF,TGTGCCAGCAGTGAAGATAAGCCCTACGAGCAGTACTTC
TRBJ2-7,TRBV6-1,NA,NA,CASSEVWANSGGVGRYEQYF,TGTGCCAGCAGTGAGGTCTGGGCCAATTCCGGCGGGGTCGGGCGCTACGAGCAGTACTTC
TRBJ2-5,TRBV19,TRBD2,NA,CASSPRTSGRGETQYF,TGTGCCAGTAGTCCAAGGACTAGCGGGAGAGGTGAGACCCAGTACTTC
TRBJ2-7,TRBV6-1,NA,NA,CASSDRTGTYEQYF,TGTGCCAGCAGTGATCGGACGGGAACCTACGAGCAGTACTTC
TRBJ2-7,TRBV6-5,TRBD1,once,CASSYSGTDYEQYF,TGTGCCAGCAGTTACTCCGGGACAGACTACGAGCAGTACTTC
TRBJ2-3,TRBV4-2,NA,NA,CASSQDLSGYTQYF,TGTGCCAGCAGCCAAGATCTTAGCGGATATACGCAGTATTTT
TRBJ1-4,TRBV5-1,TRBD1,NA,CASSRWDSNEKLFF,TGCGCCAGCAGCCGATGGGACAGTAATGAAAAACTGTTTTTT
TRBJ2-5,TRBV7-7,NA,NA,CASSPVRETQYF,TGTGCTAGCAGCCCTGTACGGGAGACCCAGTACTTC
TRBJ1-2,TRBV6-5,TRBD1,NA,CASSYRGTGEYGYTF,TGTGCCAGCAGTTACCGGGGGACAGGGGAATATGGCTACACCTTC
TRBJ2-7,TRBV14,NA,NA,CASSQERLETYEQYF,TGTGCCAGCAGCCAAGAGAGACTAGAAACCTACGAGCAGTACTTC
TRBJ2-7,TRBV29-1,TRBD2,NA,CSVEGLAGNEQYF,TGCAGCGTTGAAGGGCTAGCGGGGAACGAGCAGTACTTC
TRBJ1-1,TRBV27,NA,NA,CASSFKESTEAFF,TGTGCCAGCAGTTTTAAGGAGAGCACTGAAGCTTTCTTT
TRBJ2-7,TRBV28,NA,NA,CASSPVGPWGVEQYF,TGTGCCAGCAGTCCCGTGGGCCCGTGGGGGGTCGAGCAGTACTTC
TRBJ2-2,TRBV6-1,TRBD2,once,CASSEDAIPPSREVNTGELFF,TGTGCCAGCAGTGAAGATGCAATCCCCCCTAGTCGGGAGGTCAACACCGGGGAGCTGTTTTTT
TRBJ2-7,TRBV21-1,NA,NA,CASSSQVRAPYEQYF,TGTGCCAGCAGCTCCCAGGTGAGGGCCCCCTACGAGCAGTACTTC
TRBJ1-5,TRBV7-2,TRBD1,NA,CASSFQGAGAEGNQPQHF,TGTGCCAGCAGCTTCCAGGGGGCAGGGGCTGAAGGCAATCAGCCCCAGCATTTT
TRBJ2-1,TRBV7-2,TRBD2,NA,CASSFLRTRSDEQFF,TGTGCCAGCAGCTTTCTGAGGACTAGGTCCGATGAGCAGTTCTTC
TRBJ2-2,TRBV27,TRBD2,NA,CASSLTSGSAGELFF,TGTGCCAGCAGTTTGACTAGCGGGAGTGCCGGGGAGCTGTTTTTT
TRBJ1-4,TRBV21-1,NA,NA,CASRTPWTGGGAKLFF,TGTGCCAGCAGAACCCCTTGGACAGGGGGAGGGGCAAAACTGTTTTTT
TRBJ1-5,TRBV2,NA,NA,CASSAVDTRQPQHF,TGTGCCAGCAGTGCCGTAGACACCCGTCAGCCCCAGCATTTT
TRBJ1-1,TRBV29-1,TRBD1,few,CSVELTGVGEAFF,TGCAGCGTTGAGCTGACAGGGGTGGGCGAAGCTTTCTTT
TRBJ2-7,TRBV7-9,TRBD1,NA,CASSLIAGTGVLYEQYF,TGTGCCAGCAGCCTCATAGCCGGGACAGGGGTTCTCTACGAGCAGTACTTC
TRBJ1-1,TRBV2,NA,NA,CASSENRNTEAFF,TGTGCCAGCAGTGAAAACAGGAACACTGAAGCTTTCTTT
TRBJ2-5,TRBV28,NA,NA,CASSPGTVQETQYF,TGTGCCAGCAGTCCAGGGACTGTTCAAGAGACCCAGTACTTC
TRBJ1-2,TRBV27,NA,NA,CASSPSKITVNYGYTF,TGTGCCAGCAGTCCGTCGAAGATTACAGTTAACTATGGCTACACCTTC
TRBJ2-3,TRBV5-1,NA,medium-sized,CATRRYFTSTDTQYF,TGCGCCACCCGGAGGTATTTTACTAGCACAGATACGCAGTATTTT
TRBJ2-1,TRBV11-3,TRBD2,NA,CASSSNPGLAGYNEQFF,TGTGCCAGCAGCTCGAATCCGGGACTAGCGGGTTACAATGAGCAGTTCTTC
TRBJ2-7,TRBV5-1,TRBD2,NA,CASKRGLAEYEQYF,TGCGCCAGCAAACGGGGACTAGCGGAATACGAGCAGTACTTC
TRBJ2-3,TRBV15,TRBD2,NA,CATRQAGGPGTQYF,TGTGCCACAAGACAAGCGGGAGGGCCAGGGACGCAGTATTTT
TRBJ2-1,TRBV28,TRBD2,NA,CASPPSGSLIVSYNEQFF,TGTGCCAGCCCTCCTAGCGGGAGTCTTATTGTGTCCTACAATGAGCAGTTCTTC
TRBJ1-1,TRBV6-5,NA,NA,CASSYGGNKKAFF,TGTGCCAGCAGTTACGGCGGTAACAAGAAGGCTTTCTTT
TRBJ2-7,TRBV28,TRBD1,once,CASRRPGQHSYEQYF,TGTGCCAGCAGACGACCGGGACAGCATTCCTACGAGCAGTACTTC
TRBJ2-2,TRBV4-1,NA,NA,CASSQDGGNTGELFF,TGCGCCAGCAGCCAAGACGGGGGGAACACCGGGGAGCTGTTTTTT
TRBJ2-7,TRBV4-3,NA,NA,CASSQDLGGEQYF,TGCGCCAGCAGCCAAGATTTAGGGGGCGAGCAGTACTTC
TRBJ1-2,TRBV10-3,NA,NA,CAISLGPGDDYGYTF,TGTGCCATCAGCTTAGGTCCAGGGGATGACTATGGCTACACCTTC
TRBJ2-5,TRBV5-1,NA,NA,CASSVTGLKETQYF,TGCGCCAGCAGCGTGACAGGCCTAAAAGAGACCCAGTACTTC
TRBJ2-7,TRBV19,NA,NA,CASSSLGISYEQYF,TGTGCCAGTAGTTCATTGGGCATATCCTACGAGCAGTACTTC
TRBJ2-1,TRBV11-1,TRBD2,NA,CASSLGDYPPNEQFF,TGTGCCAGCAGCTTAGGGGACTACCCCCCCAATGAGCAGTTCTTC
TRBJ1-5,TRBV19,NA,once,CASTTMGQGDGQPQHF,TGTGCCAGTACCACAATGGGGCAAGGTGACGGTCAGCCCCAGCATTTT
TRBJ2-2,TRBV4-1,NA,NA,CASSHTNTGELFF,TGCGCCAGCAGCCATACGAACACCGGGGAGCTGTTTTTT
TRBJ1-1,TRBV11-2,NA,NA,CASSFRRQRGNTEAFF,TGTGCCAGCAGCTTTAGAAGACAGAGAGGGAACACTGAAGCTTTCTTT
TRBJ1-5,TRBV19,NA,NA,CASSIDGGLKPQHF,TGTGCCAGTAGTATAGATGGAGGTTTGAAGCCCCAGCATTTT
TRBJ2-7,TRBV19,TRBD2,NA,CASSLGLAGDEQYF,TGTGCCAGTAGTCTGGGACTAGCGGGAGATGAGCAGTACTTC
TRBJ1-5,TRBV6-6,TRBD1,NA,CASSTGTGKGNQPQHF,TGTGCCAGCAGTACGGGGACAGGGAAGGGGAATCAGCCCCAGCATTTT
TRBJ2-1,TRBV29-1,TRBD2,NA,CSVEAGVGNEQFF,TGCAGCGTTGAGGCGGGAGTTGGTAATGAGCAGTTCTTC
TRBJ2-7,TRBV6-4,TRBD1,NA,CASSLGQPYEQYF,TGTGCCAGCAGCCTGGGACAGCCCTACGAGCAGTACTTC
TRBJ1-2,TRBV10-3,NA,NA,CAISEDSPNYGYTF,TGTGCCATCAGTGAAGACAGCCCTAACTATGGCTACACCTTC
TRBJ2-1,TRBV7-7,NA,NA,CASSFGLTNEQFF,TGTGCTAGCAGCTTTGGACTCACCAATGAGCAGTTCTTC
TRBJ2-1,TRBV30,TRBD2,NA,CAWSPGLAGEYSRQFF,TGTGCCTGGAGTCCCGGACTAGCGGGAGAGTACAGTAGGCAGTTCTTC
TRBJ2-7,TRBV28,TRBD2,NA,CASSIYLAGQPYEQYF,TGTGCCAGCAGTATATACCTAGCGGGGCAGCCCTACGAGCAGTACTTC
TRBJ2-2,TRBV15,TRBD1,once,CATSRGQENTGELFF,TGTGCCACCAGCAGGGGACAGGAGAACACCGGGGAGCTGTTTTTT